These 18 T cell receptor beta chains came from one sample sequenced in a study of cytomegalovirus exposure and HLA in healthy donors. The PCR was carried out with 60 Vbeta primers and 13 Jbeta primers. Some clones are missing from TCRdb's copy, which holds only in-frame ones; the method was immunoSEQ multiplex PCR. The table includes around 140,000 clones, roughly 80% detected once. The sample consisted of PBMCs. These receptors all stem from a male donor in good health and CMV-seronegative.

The chain carries TRBV7-3 and TRBJ2-2; 10 positions agree with TRBD2. The CDR3 extends over 19 amino acids. Germline lookup yields CDR1 SGHTA and CDR2 FQGTGA. After removal of 1 base from V and 0 bases from J, the junction contained 8 bases not matched to a gene. The CDR3 protein is CASSLKGAGGPTNTGELFF. The CDR3 nucleotides read TGTGCCAGCAGCTTAAAGGGAGCGGGGGGGCCTACGAACACCGGGGAGCTGTTTTTT.

The genes are TRBV28 and TRBJ2-5, with 10 bases matching TRBD1. Germline V gives CDR1 MDHEN, CDR2 SYDVKM. The length of the CDR3 is 15 residues. J gave up 5 bases and V 4 bases, and 7 bases lay outside the gene matches. Here the CDR3 DNA reads TGTGCCAGCAGTTCAGACAGGGGGCTTCAGGAGACCCAGTACTTC. Amino acid sequence: CASSSDRGLQETQYF.

The chain combines TRBV30 with TRBJ2-7, with 10 bases matching TRBD2. J was trimmed by 2 bases and V by 1 base; bases with no gene match: 5. Germline lookup yields CDR1 GTSNPN and CDR2 SVGIG (reference sequence). This CDR3 contains 15 residues. The CDR3 coding sequence is TGTGCCTGGAGTGGCCCTAGCGGGAGCACCTACGAGCAGTACTTC. It encodes CAWSGPSGSTYEQYF.

This CDR3 is CASSNYRDNEQYF. In DNA form, the CDR3 reads TGTGCCAGCAGTAACTACCGGGACAACGAGCAGTACTTC. The chain links TRBV6-5 to TRBJ2-7; tentatively, D is TRBD1 (6 bases). CDR3 length: 13 amino acids. Per the germline V gene, CDR1 is MNHEY and CDR2 is SVGAGI. V was pared by 5 bases and J by 5 bases, with 13 bases between.

The chain recombines TRBV9 with TRBJ2-3; D might be TRBD2 (5 bases). The CDR3 has 14 amino acids. Deletions cut 10 bases from V and 6 bases from J, with 21 bases between. Germline V CDR1 and CDR2: SGDLS, YYNGEE. CDR3 loop: CASGVGQSADTQYF. The CDR3 nucleotides read TGTGCCTCCGGGGTCGGGCAGTCAGCTGATACGCAGTATTTT.

The J gene is TRBJ1-4, the V gene TRBV28; 8 bases align to TRBD1. The germline V gene has CDR1 MDHEN and CDR2 SYDVKM. The CDR3 spans 13 residues. Trimming took 10 bases from V and 7 from J; bases not matched to a gene: 8. The CDR3 sequence: CANTGRGPEKLFF. CDR3 DNA sequence: TGTGCCAACACGGGCAGGGGGCCTGAAAAACTGTTTTTT.

The genes are TRBV11-2 and TRBJ1-2; 10 bases are shared with TRBD1. The V and J ends lost 6 bases and 8 bases, in that order; junction bases with no gene match: 12. Looked up from germline, CDR1 is SGHAT and CDR2 is FQNNGV. The CDR3 has 15 residues. For the CDR3, the DNA is TGTGCCAGCAGGTGGGGACAGGGGTTTTCGTTCGGCTACACCTTC. It is translated as CASRWGQGFSFGYTF.

The chain has TRBV4-3 and TRBJ1-6, with TRBD1 matching 9 bases. V lost 0 bases, J lost 7 bases, and 4 bases stayed unmatched. Looked up from germline, CDR1 is LGHNA and CDR2 is YSLEER. The CDR3 is made up of 16 amino acids. CDR3 region: CASSQDRGQGNSPLHF. The CDR3 DNA reads TGCGCCAGCAGCCAAGATCGAGGACAGGGGAATTCACCCCTCCACTTT.

For the CDR3, the DNA is TGTGCCAGCACGTCTCAGGGGTACGAGCAGTACTTC. Translated, it gives CASTSQGYEQYF. The V call is TRBV7-2, the J call TRBJ2-7; D possibly corresponds to TRBD1 (6 bases). Deletions cut 7 bases from V and 4 bases from J, with 11 bases between. The germline gives CDR1 SGHTA, CDR2 FQGNSA. The CDR3 has 12 amino acids.

The rearrangement joins TRBV7-3 to TRBJ2-2; 7 positions agree with TRBD1. Trimming at V came to 6 bases and at J to 6 bases, leaving 7 bases not matched to a gene. This CDR3 has 14 amino acids. Germline CDR1 SGHTA, CDR2 FQGTGA. CDR3 sequence reads: CASSLKQGSGELFF. The CDR3 DNA reads as TGTGCCAGCAGTCTTAAACAGGGGTCCGGGGAGCTGTTTTTT.

The V call is TRBV7-8, the J call TRBJ1-2, with 8 nucleotides matching TRBD1. The germline V gene encodes CDR1 SGHVS and CDR2 FQNEAQ. The CDR3 runs 14 residues. Losses at the gene ends were 1 base for V and 2 bases for J; bases not matched to a gene: 0. The CDR3: CASSLGTGNYGYTF. The CDR3 DNA reads as TGTGCCAGCAGCTTAGGGACAGGGAACTATGGCTACACCTTC.

The table lists this clone with a few counts. The chain links TRBV6-5 to TRBJ1-1; 7 bases line up with TRBD1. With 4 bases clipped from V and 13 bases from J, the junction kept 9 bases outside the gene matches. Germline V gives CDR1 MNHEY, CDR2 SVGAGI. The CDR3 runs to 12 residues. CDR3 nucleotide sequence: TGTGCCAGCAGTTCGCGACAGGGTAGGGTTTTCTTT. It codes for CASSSRQGRVFF.

This chain joins TRBV5-8 and TRBJ1-2, with a possible D match to TRBD1 (5 bases). Germline V gene lookup returns CDR1 SGHTS and CDR2 YDEGEE. V was clipped by 10 bases and J by 8 bases, with 18 bases between them. The length of the CDR3 is 12 residues. CDR3 DNA sequence: TGTGCCGGAACGGGCAGGGTTCTCGGCTACACCTTC. This encodes CAGTGRVLGYTF.

The CDR3 region is CASSLHGTVSSYNEQFF. The DNA for the CDR3 is TGTGCCAGCAGCTTACACGGGACAGTAAGCTCCTACAATGAGCAGTTCTTC. This chain joins TRBV11-2 and TRBJ2-1, with TRBD1 matching over 7 bases. CDR1 and CDR2 (germline): SGHAT, FQNNGV. The CDR3 is 17 residues long. V trimming: 2 bases; J trimming: 0 bases; junction bases outside the gene matches: 7.

In its sample, this clone was seen once. The rearrangement uses TRBV4-3 and TRBJ2-3; the match to TRBD2 covers 10 bases. Looked up from germline, CDR1 is LGHNA and CDR2 is YSLEER. Trimming at V came to 1 base and at J to 1 base, leaving 2 bases not matched to a gene. The CDR3 sequence is 16 residues long. In nucleotides, the CDR3 is TGCGCCAGCAGCCAAGGCCTAGCGGGAGGCACAGATACGCAGTATTTT. Translating it yields CASSQGLAGGTDTQYF.

This clone was observed a few times. This chain connects TRBV7-9 to TRBJ2-1; no clear D gene. This CDR3 comprises 12 residues. CDR1 and CDR2 (germline): SEHNR, FQNEAQ (reference sequence). V was cut by 5 bases and J by 9 bases, with 11 bases left in between. CDR3 sequence: CASSPKSGEQFF. For the CDR3, the DNA is TGTGCCAGCAGCCCTAAGTCAGGTGAGCAGTTCTTC. Using reference TRBV7-9 and TRBJ2-1 for the parts outside the CDR3, the full variable domain is DTGVSQNPRHKITKRGQNVTFRCDPISEHNRLYWYRQTLGQGPEFLTYFQNEAQLEKSRLLSDRFSAERPKGSFSTLEIQRTEQGDSAMYLCASSPKSGEQFFGPGTRLTVL.

This clone came up a few times. The chain links TRBV5-4 to TRBJ2-7; 7 bases are shared with TRBD2. In germline, CDR1 is SGHNT, CDR2 YYREEE (reference sequence). Losses at the gene ends were 5 bases for V and 5 bases for J; bases not matched to a gene: 10. The CDR3 has 14 amino acids. As DNA, the CDR3 is TGTGCCAGCAGGTATTGGGGCGGGAGCCACGAGCAGTACTTC. It encodes CASRYWGGSHEQYF.

The count of this clone is one. V is TRBV28 and J is TRBJ2-1; TRBD2 matches at 10 bases. V was pared by 8 bases and J by 2 bases, with 9 bases of the junction left unmatched. CDR1 is MDHEN, CDR2 SYDVKM, per germline. CDR3 length: 16 amino acids. The CDR3 protein is CASSPSGRAAYNEQFF. CDR3 DNA sequence: TGTGCCAGCTCCCCCAGCGGGAGGGCAGCCTACAATGAGCAGTTCTTC.